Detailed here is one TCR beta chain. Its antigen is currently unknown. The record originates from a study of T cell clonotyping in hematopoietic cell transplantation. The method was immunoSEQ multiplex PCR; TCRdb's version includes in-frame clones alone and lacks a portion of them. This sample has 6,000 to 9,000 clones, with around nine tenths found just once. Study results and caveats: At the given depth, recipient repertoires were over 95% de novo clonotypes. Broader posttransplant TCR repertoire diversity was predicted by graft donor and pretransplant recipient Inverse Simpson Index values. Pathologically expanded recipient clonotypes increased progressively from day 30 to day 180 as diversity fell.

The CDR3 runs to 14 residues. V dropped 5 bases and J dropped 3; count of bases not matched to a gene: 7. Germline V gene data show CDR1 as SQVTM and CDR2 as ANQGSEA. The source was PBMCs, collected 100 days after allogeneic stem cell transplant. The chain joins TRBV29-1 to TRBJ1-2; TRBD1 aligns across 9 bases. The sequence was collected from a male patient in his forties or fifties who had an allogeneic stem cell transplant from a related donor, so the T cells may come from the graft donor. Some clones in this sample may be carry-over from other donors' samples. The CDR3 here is CSVPGQGTYYGYTF. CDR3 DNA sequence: TGCAGCGTTCCAGGACAGGGGACATACTATGGCTACACCTTC.